These 26 T cell receptor beta chains share one sample of origin, sequenced in a study of shared clonotypes between healthy human individuals. Profiling relied on immunoSEQ multiplex PCR, and the TCRdb table lists in-frame clones only, not all of them. The sample records 1.6 million or so clones, 98% being singletons. Input material: naive CD4+ T cells sorted from blood. The subset denotes: CD45RA+ positively selected. These receptors all stem from a man in his thirties or forties in good health.

The CDR3 coding sequence is TGCGCCAGCAGCTACGGACAGGCGGTGGATGAAAAACTGTTTTTT. This sequence encodes CASSYGQAVDEKLFF. The chain recombines TRBV5-1 with TRBJ1-4, with 7 bases identical to TRBD1. This CDR3 region has 15 residues. Germline CDR1 and CDR2: SGHRS and YFSETQ. V shed 3 bases and J 6 bases; nucleotides not matched to a gene: 8.

This clone appeared a single time. The chain uses TRBV29-1 and TRBJ2-3; tentatively, D is TRBD1 (5 bases). Germline-derived CDR1 and CDR2 are SQVTM and ANQGSEA. Trimming removed 6 bases at V and 2 bases at J, with 12 bases between. The CDR3 has 13 amino acids. This CDR3 reads CSVKGVHTDTQYF. CDR3 nucleotides: TGCAGCGTGAAAGGGGTTCACACAGATACGCAGTATTTT.

The V and J genes are TRBV19 and TRBJ1-5; no reliable D call. Trimming removed 3 bases from V and 4 bases from J, with 7 bases in between. The CDR3 is 13 residues long. From germline, CDR1 is LNHDA and CDR2 SQIVND (reference sequence). Here the CDR3 DNA reads TGTGCCAGTAGTATTGTGGTAAATCAGCCCCAGCATTTT. Translating it yields CASSIVVNQPQHF. The variable domain in full, completed from reference TRBV19 and TRBJ1-5, reads DGGITQSPKYLFRKEGQNVTLSCEQNLNHDAMYWYRQDPGQGLRLIYYSQIVNDFQKGDIAEGYSVSREKKESFPLTVTSAQKNPTAFYLCASSIVVNQPQHFGDGTRLSIL.

Remarks on this clone: One junction end does not reproduce the germline sequence, and a read error may be involved. The V gene is TRBV20-1, the J gene TRBJ1-4, with TRBD1 as a possible D gene (6 bases). This CDR3 spans 10 amino acids. The V gene's germline CDR1 is DFQATT and CDR2 SNEGSKA (reference sequence). The CDR3: CSAREAGDVF. In DNA, the CDR3 is TGCAGTGCTAGAGAGGCAGGGGATGTTTTT.

V usage is TRBV6-5 and J usage is TRBJ1-3, with unresolved D. V gave up 2 bases and J gave up 6 bases, with 8 bases separating them. CDR1 is MNHEY, CDR2 SVGAGI, per germline. This CDR3 has 13 amino acids. This CDR3 is CASSYQAANTIYF. CDR3 in DNA: TGTGCCAGCAGTTACCAGGCGGCAAACACCATATATTTT.

The rearrangement joins TRBV12-5 to TRBJ2-2, with 7 nucleotides matching TRBD2. V lost 3 bases to trimming and J lost 0 bases; unmatched junction nucleotides: 7. Germline V gene sequence: CDR1 LGHNT, CDR2 FRNRAP. CDR3 length: 17 residues. The CDR3 loop is CASGFSGGGPNTGELFF. The CDR3 region has the DNA TGTGCTAGTGGTTTTTCTGGGGGAGGGCCGAACACCGGGGAGCTGTTTTTT.

The rearrangement links TRBV5-6 to TRBJ2-2; D is unresolved. The CDR3 is 15 residues long. Germline V gene sequence: CDR1 SGHDT, CDR2 YYEEEE. The germline V and J ends were trimmed by 2 bases and 0 bases, with 8 bases remaining between them. The CDR3 loop is CASSFRHSNTGELFF. As DNA, the CDR3 is TGTGCCAGCAGCTTCAGGCACTCGAACACCGGGGAGCTGTTTTTT.

This chain joins TRBV5-1 and TRBJ2-2, with unresolved D. V gave up 2 bases and J gave up 2 bases, with 16 bases separating them. This CDR3 has 17 residues. Germline V gene lookup returns CDR1 SGHRS and CDR2 YFSETQ. CDR3 amino acids: CASSFPLHAENTGELFF. The CDR3 coding sequence is TGCGCCAGCAGCTTCCCACTTCATGCGGAAAACACCGGGGAGCTGTTTTTT. The full variable domain, rest sourced from reference TRBV5-1 and TRBJ2-2, is KAGVTQTPRYLIKTRGQQVTLSCSPISGHRSVSWYQQTPGQGLQFLFEYFSETQRNKGNFPGRFSGRQFSNSRSEMNVSTLELGDSALYLCASSFPLHAENTGELFFGEGSRLTVL.

CDR3 bases: TGTGCCAGCAGCCAGGTCCAGGGGGCCGGGCAGTTCTTC. Residues: CASSQVQGAGQFF. The chain employs TRBV14 and TRBJ2-1, with 8 bases that match TRBD1. The CDR3 runs 13 residues. In germline, CDR1 is SGHDN, CDR2 FVKESK. Unmatched junction bases numbered 7, after V lost 3 bases and J lost 12 bases.

As to this clone: Germline and junction disagree at one end, which may indicate a read error. V gene TRBV18 combines with J gene TRBJ1-2, with D perhaps TRBD1 (5 bases). Germline CDR1 reads KGHSH; CDR2 reads LQKENI. The CDR3 runs to 14 residues. The CDR3 DNA follows: TGTGCCAGCTCGCCACAGGAACCTAACTATGGCTACACCTTC. Amino acid sequence: CASSPQEPNYGYTF.

The rearrangement uses TRBV11-2 and TRBJ1-1; 8 bases agree with TRBD1. CDR1 and CDR2 (germline): SGHAT, FQNNGV. The J segment lost 1 base and the V segment lost 6 bases, leaving 7 bases of the junction unmatched. The CDR3 length is 15 residues. As DNA, the CDR3 is TGTGCCAGCAGATACGCCGGGACAGGGAACACTGAAGCTTTCTTT. This codes for CASRYAGTGNTEAFF.

The chain uses TRBV4-2 and TRBJ2-1; a weak D match, TRBD1 (5 bases). Germline-derived CDR1 and CDR2 are LGHNA and YNFKEQ. The CDR3 length is 15 residues. Trimming stripped 4 bases from V and 2 bases from J, with 12 bases between. The CDR3 loop reads CASSPGKAPYNEQFF. The CDR3 nucleotides are TGTGCCAGCAGCCCAGGGAAGGCCCCCTACAATGAGCAGTTCTTC.

This clone was counted a single time. The rearrangement uses TRBV18 and TRBJ2-1; D perhaps matches TRBD1 (5 bases). The CDR3 is 17 residues long. Trimming left V 1 base short and J 0 bases short, with 13 bases between. Germline CDR1 is KGHSH and CDR2 is LQKENI. CDR3 nucleotide sequence: TGTGCCAGCTCACCACTGTGGGGCCCAAGCTCCTACAATGAGCAGTTCTTC. Its translation is CASSPLWGPSSYNEQFF. The entire variable domain, with the rest obtained from reference TRBV18 and TRBJ2-1, is as follows: NAGVMQNPRHLVRRRGQEARLRCSPMKGHSHVYWYRQLPEEGLKFMVYLQKENIIDESGMPKERFSAEFPKEGPSILRIQQVVRGDSAAYFCASSPLWGPSSYNEQFFGPGTRLTVL.

The chain joins TRBV5-5 to TRBJ2-1; 7 positions match TRBD2. Germline assignment: CDR1 SGHKS and CDR2 YYEKEE (reference sequence). V shed 3 bases, J shed 4 bases, and the junction held 1 base outside the gene matches. The CDR3 sequence is 13 residues long. CDR3 in DNA: TGTGCCAGCAGCTCTAGCGGATACAATGAGCAGTTCTTC. It translates to CASSSSGYNEQFF.

The chain carries TRBV10-3 and TRBJ2-5, with 7 bases lining up with TRBD1. J lost 2 bases, V lost 0 bases, and 3 bases had no gene match. Germline lookup yields CDR1 ENHRY and CDR2 SYGVKD. The CDR3 totals 15 residues. Here the CDR3 reads CAISESGTAQETQYF. CDR3 DNA sequence: TGTGCCATCAGTGAGTCCGGGACAGCGCAAGAGACCCAGTACTTC.

The chain couples TRBV7-9 to TRBJ2-2; tentative D call: TRBD2 (6 bases). The V end lost 5 bases, the J end lost 3 bases, and 10 bases lay between the germline ends. CDR1 is SEHNR, CDR2 FQNEAQ, per germline (reference sequence). The CDR3 covers 14 residues. CDR3 bases: TGTGCCAGCAGCCAAGGGACTTACACCGGGGAGCTGTTTTTT. This translates into CASSQGTYTGELFF.

The chain has TRBV6-5 and TRBJ1-2; weak D call: TRBD1 (5 bases). Germline assignment: CDR1 MNHEY and CDR2 SVGAGI. V shed 6 bases and J shed 1 base, with 12 bases lying between them. The CDR3 totals 14 residues. CDR3 coding DNA: TGTGCCAGCAGCGTCCCGGGGGATAACTATGGCTACACCTTC. This gives the protein CASSVPGDNYGYTF.

The table lists this clone with a few counts. This chain uses TRBV18 with TRBJ2-7; TRBD2 aligns across 7 bases. This CDR3 spans 15 amino acids. V lost 3 bases to trimming and J lost 5 bases; unmatched junction nucleotides: 10. Germline CDR1 is KGHSH and CDR2 is LQKENI. The CDR3 region is CASSPALGSGDEQYF. In DNA, the CDR3 is TGTGCCAGCTCACCCGCCTTGGGAAGCGGGGACGAGCAGTACTTC.

This clone was recorded only once. V usage is TRBV7-9 and J usage is TRBJ2-7; the D gene could be TRBD1 or TRBD2 (5 bases each). CDR3 size: 13 residues. V lost 4 bases and J lost 3, with 10 bases in between. In germline, CDR1 is SEHNR, CDR2 FQNEAQ (reference sequence). The CDR3 sequence: CASSWGIGYEQYF. The CDR3 DNA reads as TGTGCCAGCAGCTGGGGGATTGGCTACGAGCAGTACTTC.

The genes are TRBV5-1 and TRBJ2-4; D might be TRBD1 (7 bases). Looked up from germline, CDR1 is SGHRS and CDR2 is YFSETQ. The CDR3 contains 13 residues. Trimming shortened V by 6 bases and J by 11 bases, and 18 bases separated the two germline ends. The CDR3 nucleotides are TGCGCCAGCACCACTGGGGCGGGGACAGTTCAGTACTTC. Translation: CASTTGAGTVQYF.

The gene calls are TRBV19 and TRBJ2-5, with D unresolved. Germline V gene data show CDR1 as LNHDA and CDR2 as SQIVND (reference sequence). Trimming removed 3 bases at V and 3 bases at J, with 8 bases between. The CDR3 sequence is 13 residues long. The CDR3 DNA follows: TGTGCCAGTAGTATCGGTCCTAAAGAGACCCAGTACTTC. It codes for CASSIGPKETQYF.

V and J are TRBV6-5 and TRBJ2-1; D is possibly TRBD2 (6 bases). CDR1 MNHEY and CDR2 SVGAGI come from the germline V gene. CDR3 length equals 15 residues. The germline V and J ends were trimmed by 1 base and 7 bases, with 14 bases remaining between them. The CDR3 DNA sequence: TGTGCCAGCAGTTACTTGGCGGGAAGTGTTAATGAGCAGTTCTTC. The encoded protein is CASSYLAGSVNEQFF.

V usage is TRBV4-3 and J usage is TRBJ2-7, with D perhaps matching TRBD2 (5 bases). CDR1 and CDR2 from the germline V gene are LGHNA and YSLEER. This CDR3 spans 17 amino acids. Trimming stripped 4 bases from V and 6 bases from J, with 25 bases between. The CDR3 sequence is CASSLTRSGYLGSEQYF. The DNA for the CDR3 is TGCGCCAGCAGCCTTACGCGGAGCGGTTACCTTGGGTCCGAGCAGTACTTC.

This clone was counted once. The chain links TRBV2 to TRBJ2-2, with 13 bases fitting TRBD2. Germline lookup yields CDR1 SNHLY and CDR2 FYNNEI. This CDR3 is built from 16 residues. Trimming removed 4 bases from V and 3 bases from J; junction bases left unmatched: 2. The CDR3 nucleotides are TGTGCCAGCAGTGGGGGACTAGCGGGATACACCGGGGAGCTGTTTTTT. It translates to CASSGGLAGYTGELFF.

V is TRBV5-3 and J is TRBJ1-5; D unresolved. TRBV5-3 has ORF status, its function being uncertain. V dropped 0 bases and J dropped 11 bases, with 9 bases sitting between them. The CDR3 is made up of 12 amino acids. Here the CDR3 DNA reads TGTGCCAGAAGCTTGGACAGACTTGCCCAGCATTTT. Protein sequence: CARSLDRLAQHF.

The V gene is TRBV15, the J gene TRBJ2-1; D not resolved. Germline V gene sequence: CDR1 LNHNV, CDR2 YYDKDF (reference sequence). The CDR3 is 13 residues long. V was clipped by 5 bases and J by 2 bases, with 7 bases between them. The CDR3 protein is CATSWAPYNEQFF. The CDR3 region has the DNA TGTGCCACCAGCTGGGCCCCCTACAATGAGCAGTTCTTC.